This TCR beta chain emerged from a study of beta chain features in type 1 diabetes. Study at large: Across every sample, around 98 million sorted cells were examined in total. General study findings and limits: Type 1 diabetes patients had VDJ junctions that carried fewer insertions and more deletions. Naive, central memory and Treg TCRB repertoires appeared more alike in patients than in healthy donors.

The CDR3 runs 13 residues. Germline V gives CDR1 SGHAT, CDR2 FQNNGV. Stem cell-like memory, regulatory, central memory and naive CD4+ cells were sorted via CD45RO/CCR7/CD25/CD127/CD95/CD27. The authors reverse transcribed all of the isolated RNA, so sequencing captured expressed TCRB transcripts. The assay was immunoSEQ multiplex PCR, and TCRdb's table has in-frame clones only and misses some. Among just over 150,000 clones listed, over 8.5% were seen once. This clone has only a few counts. Its matching antigen is unknown. V is TRBV11-2 and J is TRBJ2-5; 7 bases line up with TRBD1. The closer fit of TRBJ2-7 to the DNA end suggests the J call may be wrong. The source is a man between 18 and 35 years old in good health. Sequenced material: central memory CD4+ T cells from blood. The CDR3 spells CASSRQGGHEQYF. In DNA form, the CDR3 reads TGTGCCAGCAGCCGACAGGGTGGCCACGAGCAGTACTTC.